This T cell receptor beta chain was identified in a study of long-term antiretroviral therapy in people with HIV. Whole-study results and caveats: CDR3 length ranges were narrower in HIV repertoires than in controls.

Every one of the donors gave at least one pre-ART PBMC sample and at least two post-ART PBMC samples. Version v3.0 of the immunoSEQ assay was performed at survey level. The repertoire was sequenced with immunoSEQ multiplex PCR; TCRdb's copy has only in-frame clones and lacks some. The sample consists of under 30,000 clones, roughly 78% of them appearing once. Trimming at V came to 3 bases and at J to 5 bases, leaving 10 bases not matched to a gene. Germline V gives CDR1 LNHNV, CDR2 YYDKDF (reference sequence). This CDR3 region has 15 residues. Remarks on this clone: What it recognizes is unknown.

This receptor was identified in a man aged 35-49 years with HIV. The chain is built from TRBV15 and TRBJ2-7, with 7 bases fitting TRBD2. Sequencing was performed on unsorted PBMCs, taken 0.3 years after starting antiretroviral therapy. As DNA, the CDR3 is TGTGCCACCAGCAGGGTAGGGCTAGCGGTCGACGAGCAGTACTTC. Translated, it gives CATSRVGLAVDEQYF.